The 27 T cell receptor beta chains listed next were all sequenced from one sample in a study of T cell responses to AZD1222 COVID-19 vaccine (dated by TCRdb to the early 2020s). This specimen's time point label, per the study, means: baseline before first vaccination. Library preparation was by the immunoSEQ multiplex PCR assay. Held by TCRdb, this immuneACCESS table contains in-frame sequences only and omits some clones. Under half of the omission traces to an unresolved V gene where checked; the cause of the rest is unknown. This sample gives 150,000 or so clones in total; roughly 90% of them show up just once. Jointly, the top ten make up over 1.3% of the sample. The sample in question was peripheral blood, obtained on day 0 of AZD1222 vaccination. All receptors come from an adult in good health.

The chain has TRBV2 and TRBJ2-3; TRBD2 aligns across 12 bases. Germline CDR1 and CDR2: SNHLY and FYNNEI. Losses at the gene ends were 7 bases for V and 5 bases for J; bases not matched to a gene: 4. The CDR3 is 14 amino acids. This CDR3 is CASNLAGGQDTQYF. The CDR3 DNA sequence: TGTGCCAGCAATCTAGCGGGGGGGCAAGATACGCAGTATTTT.

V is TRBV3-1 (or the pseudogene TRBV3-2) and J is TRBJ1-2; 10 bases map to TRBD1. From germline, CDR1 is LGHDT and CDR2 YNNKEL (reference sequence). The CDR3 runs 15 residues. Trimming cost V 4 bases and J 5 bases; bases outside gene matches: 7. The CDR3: CASSPSGTGEYGYTF. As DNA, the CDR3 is TGTGCCAGCAGCCCGTCCGGGACAGGGGAATATGGCTACACCTTC.

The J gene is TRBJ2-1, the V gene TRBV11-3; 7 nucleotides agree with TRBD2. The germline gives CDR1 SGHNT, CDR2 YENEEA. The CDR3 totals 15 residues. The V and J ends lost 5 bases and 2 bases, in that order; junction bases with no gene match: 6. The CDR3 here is CASSKGRGPYNEQFF. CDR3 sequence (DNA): TGTGCCAGCAGCAAAGGGAGGGGCCCCTACAATGAGCAGTTCTTC.

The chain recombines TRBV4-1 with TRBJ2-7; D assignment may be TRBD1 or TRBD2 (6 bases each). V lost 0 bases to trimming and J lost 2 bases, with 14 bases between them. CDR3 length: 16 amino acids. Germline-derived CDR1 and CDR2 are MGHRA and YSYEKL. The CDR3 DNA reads TGCGCCAGCAGCCAAGAGACGGGGGCCTCAACCTACGAGCAGTACTTC. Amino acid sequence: CASSQETGASTYEQYF.

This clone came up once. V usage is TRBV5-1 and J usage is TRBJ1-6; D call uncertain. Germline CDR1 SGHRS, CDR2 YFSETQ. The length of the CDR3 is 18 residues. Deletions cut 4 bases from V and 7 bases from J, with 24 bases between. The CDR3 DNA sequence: TGCGCCAGCAGCCCTACCGCGGAGGCTCCGGAGGGCAATTCACCCCTCCACTTT. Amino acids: CASSPTAEAPEGNSPLHF.

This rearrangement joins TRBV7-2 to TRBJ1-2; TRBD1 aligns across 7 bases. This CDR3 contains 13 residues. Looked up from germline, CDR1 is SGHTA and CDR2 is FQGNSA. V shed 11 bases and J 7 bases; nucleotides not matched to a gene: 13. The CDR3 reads CAGIDRAVSGYTF. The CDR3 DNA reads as TGTGCCGGCATCGACAGGGCGGTGTCTGGCTACACCTTC.

This CDR3 reads CASSLGQGWSNQPQHF. CDR3 nucleotides: TGTGCCAGCAGCTTGGGGCAGGGCTGGAGCAATCAGCCCCAGCATTTT. The rearrangement joins TRBV5-6 to TRBJ1-5, with D possibly matching TRBD1 (5 bases). This CDR3 is built from 16 residues. Trimming took 0 bases from V and 1 from J, leaving 11 bases between them. Germline assignment: CDR1 SGHDT and CDR2 YYEEEE.

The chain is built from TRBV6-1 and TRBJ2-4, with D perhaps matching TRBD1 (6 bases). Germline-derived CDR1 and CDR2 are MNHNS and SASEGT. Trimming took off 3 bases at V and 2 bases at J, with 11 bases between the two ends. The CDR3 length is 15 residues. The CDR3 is CASSDRGSPKNIQYF. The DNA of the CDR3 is TGTGCCAGCAGTGACAGGGGCTCTCCCAAAAACATTCAGTACTTC.

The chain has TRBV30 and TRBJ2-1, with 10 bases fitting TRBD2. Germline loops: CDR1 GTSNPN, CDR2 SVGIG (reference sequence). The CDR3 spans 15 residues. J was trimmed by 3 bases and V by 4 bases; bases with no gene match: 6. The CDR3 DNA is TGTGCCTGGAATCCTAGCGGGGGCCTCTACAATGAGCAGTTCTTC. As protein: CAWNPSGGLYNEQFF.

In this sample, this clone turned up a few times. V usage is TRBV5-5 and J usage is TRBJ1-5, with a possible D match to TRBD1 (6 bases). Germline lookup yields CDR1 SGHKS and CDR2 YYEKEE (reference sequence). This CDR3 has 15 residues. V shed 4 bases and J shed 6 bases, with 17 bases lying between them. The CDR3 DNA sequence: TGTGCCAGCAGCATACAGGGTTCAACGTTTCAGCCCCAGCATTTT. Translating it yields CASSIQGSTFQPQHF.

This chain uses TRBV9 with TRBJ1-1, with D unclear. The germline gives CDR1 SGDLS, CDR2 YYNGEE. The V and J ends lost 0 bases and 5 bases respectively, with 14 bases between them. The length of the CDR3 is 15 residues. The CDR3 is CASSVDGKGRTEAFF. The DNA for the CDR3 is TGTGCCAGCAGCGTAGACGGGAAGGGTAGGACTGAAGCTTTCTTT. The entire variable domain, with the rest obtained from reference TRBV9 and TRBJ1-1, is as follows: DSGVTQTPKHLITATGQRVTLRCSPRSGDLSVYWYQQSLDQGLQFLIQYYNGEERAKGNILERFSAQQFPDLHSELNLSSLELGDSALYFCASSVDGKGRTEAFFGQGTRLTVV.

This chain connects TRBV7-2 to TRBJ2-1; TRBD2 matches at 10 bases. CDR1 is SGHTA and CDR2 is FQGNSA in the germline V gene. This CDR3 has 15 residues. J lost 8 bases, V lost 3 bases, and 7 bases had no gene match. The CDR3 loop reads CASSFSGGTADEQFF. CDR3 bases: TGTGCCAGCAGCTTTAGCGGGGGGACCGCTGATGAGCAGTTCTTC.

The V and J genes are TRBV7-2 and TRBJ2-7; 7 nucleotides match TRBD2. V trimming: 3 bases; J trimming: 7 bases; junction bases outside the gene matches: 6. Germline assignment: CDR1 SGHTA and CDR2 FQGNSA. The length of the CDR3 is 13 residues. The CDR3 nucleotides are TGTGCCAGCAGCTTGTCGACTAGCCGGGAGCAGTACTTC. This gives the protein CASSLSTSREQYF.

CDR3 in amino acids: CASSLAEGANTGELFF. DNA of the CDR3: TGTGCCAGCAGCTTGGCAGAGGGCGCGAACACCGGGGAGCTGTTTTTT. This chain joins TRBV5-5 and TRBJ2-2; tentatively, D is TRBD2 (5 bases). The CDR3 runs 16 residues. The germline V gene has CDR1 SGHKS and CDR2 YYEKEE (reference sequence). Trimming took 0 bases from V and 0 from J, leaving 9 bases between them.

DNA for the CDR3: TGTGCCAGCAGACCTGGACAGGGGGGCATTCAGTACTTC. It translates to CASRPGQGGIQYF. V is TRBV6-5 and J is TRBJ2-4, with 10 positions matching TRBD1. V shed 6 bases and J 9 bases; nucleotides not matched to a gene: 5. The CDR3 totals 13 residues. Per the germline V gene, CDR1 is MNHEY and CDR2 is SVGAGI.

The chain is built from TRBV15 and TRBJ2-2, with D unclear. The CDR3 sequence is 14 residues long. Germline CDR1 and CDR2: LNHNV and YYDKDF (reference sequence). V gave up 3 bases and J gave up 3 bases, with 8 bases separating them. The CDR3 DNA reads TGTGCCACCAGCAGTAGAAGGGACACCGGGGAGCTGTTTTTT. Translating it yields CATSSRRDTGELFF.

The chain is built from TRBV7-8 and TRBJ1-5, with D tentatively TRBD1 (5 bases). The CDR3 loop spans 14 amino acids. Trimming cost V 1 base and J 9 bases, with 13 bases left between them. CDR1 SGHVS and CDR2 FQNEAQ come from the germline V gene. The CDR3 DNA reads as TGTGCCAGCAGCTTAGGGGGCGGACCTCGGCCCCAGCATTTT. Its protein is CASSLGGGPRPQHF.

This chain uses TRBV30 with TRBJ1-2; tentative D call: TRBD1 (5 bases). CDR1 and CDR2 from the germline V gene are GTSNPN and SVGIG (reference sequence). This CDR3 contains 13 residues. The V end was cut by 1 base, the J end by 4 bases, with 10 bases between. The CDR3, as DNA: TGTGCCTGGAGTGACAGGAGCTTCTATGGCTACACCTTC. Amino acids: CAWSDRSFYGYTF.

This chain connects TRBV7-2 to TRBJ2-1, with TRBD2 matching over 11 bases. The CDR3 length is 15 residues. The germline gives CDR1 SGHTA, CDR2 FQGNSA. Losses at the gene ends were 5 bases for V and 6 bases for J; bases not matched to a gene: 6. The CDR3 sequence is CASSDGTSGRNEQFF. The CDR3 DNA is TGTGCCAGCAGCGACGGGACTAGCGGCCGCAATGAGCAGTTCTTC. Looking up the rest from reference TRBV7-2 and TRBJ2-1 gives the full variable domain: GAGVSQSPSNKVTEKGKDVELRCDPISGHTALYWYRQSLGQGLEFLIYFQGNSAPDKSGLPSDRFSAERTGGSVSTLTIQRTQQEDSAVYLCASSDGTSGRNEQFFGPGTRLTVL.

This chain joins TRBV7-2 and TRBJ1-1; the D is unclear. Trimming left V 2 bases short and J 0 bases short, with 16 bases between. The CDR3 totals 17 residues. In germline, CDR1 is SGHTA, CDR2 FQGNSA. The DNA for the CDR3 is TGTGCCAGCAGCTTAACCTACAGCCTCATTATGAACACTGAAGCTTTCTTT. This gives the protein CASSLTYSLIMNTEAFF.

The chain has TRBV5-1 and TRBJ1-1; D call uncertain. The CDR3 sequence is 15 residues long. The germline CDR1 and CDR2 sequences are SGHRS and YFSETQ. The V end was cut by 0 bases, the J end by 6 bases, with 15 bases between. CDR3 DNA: TGCGCCAGCAGCTTGGGGACGGGCGGGGAGGCTGAAGCTTTCTTT. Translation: CASSLGTGGEAEAFF. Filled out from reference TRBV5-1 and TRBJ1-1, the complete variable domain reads KAGVTQTPRYLIKTRGQQVTLSCSPISGHRSVSWYQQTPGQGLQFLFEYFSETQRNKGNFPGRFSGRQFSNSRSEMNVSTLELGDSALYLCASSLGTGGEAEAFFGQGTRLTVV.

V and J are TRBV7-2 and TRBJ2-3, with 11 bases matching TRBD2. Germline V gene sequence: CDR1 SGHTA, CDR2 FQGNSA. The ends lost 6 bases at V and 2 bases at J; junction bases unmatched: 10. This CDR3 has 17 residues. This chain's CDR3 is CASRMGLAEIPTDTQYF. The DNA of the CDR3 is TGTGCCAGCAGAATGGGACTAGCGGAAATCCCCACAGATACGCAGTATTTT.

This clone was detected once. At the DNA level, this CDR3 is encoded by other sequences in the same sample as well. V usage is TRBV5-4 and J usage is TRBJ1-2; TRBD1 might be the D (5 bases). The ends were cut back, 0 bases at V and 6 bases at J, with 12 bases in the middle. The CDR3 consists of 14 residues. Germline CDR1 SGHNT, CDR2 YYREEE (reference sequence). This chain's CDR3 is CASSLAQGADGYTF. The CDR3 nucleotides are TGTGCCAGCAGCTTGGCTCAGGGAGCGGATGGCTACACCTTC.

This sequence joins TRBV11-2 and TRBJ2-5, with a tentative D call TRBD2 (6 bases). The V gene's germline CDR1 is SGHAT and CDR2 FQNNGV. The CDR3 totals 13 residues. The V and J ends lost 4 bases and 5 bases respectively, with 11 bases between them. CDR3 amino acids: CASSSGTAETQYF. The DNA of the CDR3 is TGTGCCAGCAGCTCTGGGACTGCGGAGACCCAGTACTTC. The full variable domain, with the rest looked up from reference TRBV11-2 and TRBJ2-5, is EAGVAQSPRYKIIEKRQSVAFWCNPISGHATLYWYQQILGQGPKLLIQFQNNGVVDDSQLPKDRFSAERLKGVDSTLKIQPAKLEDSAVYLCASSSGTAETQYFGPGTRLLVL.

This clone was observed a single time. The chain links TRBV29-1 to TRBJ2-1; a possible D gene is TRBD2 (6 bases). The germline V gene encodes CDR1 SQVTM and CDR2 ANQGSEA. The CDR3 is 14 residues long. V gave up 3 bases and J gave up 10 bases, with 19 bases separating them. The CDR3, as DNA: TGCAGCGTTGACGACGGGACTTTGTCTCTGGAGCAGTTCTTC. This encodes CSVDDGTLSLEQFF.

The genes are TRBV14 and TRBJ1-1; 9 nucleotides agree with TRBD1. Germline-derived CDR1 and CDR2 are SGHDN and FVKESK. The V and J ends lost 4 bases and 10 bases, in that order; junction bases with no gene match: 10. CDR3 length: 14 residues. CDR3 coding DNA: TGTGCCAGCAGCCCGTACAGGGGGCGGGGGGGAGCTTTCTTT. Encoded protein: CASSPYRGRGGAFF.

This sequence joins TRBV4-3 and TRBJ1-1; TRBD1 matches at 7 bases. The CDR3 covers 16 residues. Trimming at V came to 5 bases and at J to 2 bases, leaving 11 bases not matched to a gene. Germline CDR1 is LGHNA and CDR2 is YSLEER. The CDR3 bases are TGCGCCAGCAGCGCCGGCTACAGGGGAACTAACACTGAAGCTTTCTTT. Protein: CASSAGYRGTNTEAFF.